These 10 T cell receptor beta chains were all obtained from the same sample, sequenced in a study of OX40 agonist ivuxolimab in advanced cancers. Sequencing used immunoSEQ multiplex PCR; TCRdb keeps in-frame clones, though not all of them. The table has around 93,000 clones, 85% to 90% seen once; the top ten hold 1.5% to 2%. Sequences were derived from CD4+ or CD8+ T cells sorted from blood, sampled in a trial of the OX40 agonist ivuxolimab. These receptors originate from an adult with an advanced solid tumor such as melanoma, head and neck, liver or kidney cancer.

V and J are TRBV29-1 and TRBJ1-1; D is ambiguous. V dropped 0 bases and J dropped 4 bases, with 6 bases sitting between them. The CDR3 has 12 amino acids. The V gene's germline CDR1 is SQVTM and CDR2 ANQGSEA. CDR3: CSVEEFGTEAFF. The CDR3 DNA follows: TGCAGCGTTGAAGAGTTCGGCACTGAAGCTTTCTTT.

The chain combines TRBV30 with TRBJ2-7, with 9 bases lining up with TRBD1. J lost 3 bases, V lost 1 base, and 7 bases had no gene match. The CDR3 loop spans 15 amino acids. Germline-derived CDR1 and CDR2 are GTSNPN and SVGIG (reference sequence). CDR3 coding DNA: TGTGCCTGGAGTGCCGGGACAGGGTCATACTACGAGCAGTACTTC. It specifies CAWSAGTGSYYEQYF.

V gene TRBV19 combines with J gene TRBJ2-3; TRBD2 aligns across 7 bases. V shed 10 bases and J 1 base; nucleotides not matched to a gene: 2. CDR3 length equals 12 residues. From germline, CDR1 is LNHDA and CDR2 SQIVND (reference sequence). The CDR3 here is CATGRGTDTQYF. DNA of the CDR3: TGTGCCACTGGGAGGGGCACAGATACGCAGTATTTT.

V is TRBV19 and J is TRBJ2-7; perhaps TRBD2 as D (5 bases). Germline loops: CDR1 LNHDA, CDR2 SQIVND (reference sequence). Trimming shortened V by 0 bases and J by 5 bases, and 11 bases separated the two germline ends. There are 14 residues in the CDR3. CDR3 sequence reads: CASSIEPRADEQYF. DNA for the CDR3: TGTGCCAGTAGTATAGAACCGAGAGCGGACGAGCAGTACTTC.

The V and J genes are TRBV7-2 and TRBJ2-2, with TRBD2 matching over 7 bases. The ends lost 5 bases at V and 4 bases at J; junction bases unmatched: 10. The CDR3 consists of 16 residues. Germline CDR1 and CDR2: SGHTA and FQGNSA. CDR3 in amino acids: CASSVKTSSSTGELFF. CDR3 in DNA: TGTGCCAGCAGCGTAAAGACTAGCAGTAGCACCGGGGAGCTGTTTTTT.

This chain connects TRBV6-4 to TRBJ1-6; a weak D match, TRBD1 (6 bases). The CDR3 sequence is 14 residues long. V was cut by 6 bases and J by 7 bases, with 13 bases left in between. Per the germline V gene, CDR1 is MRHNA and CDR2 is SNTAGT. The CDR3 sequence is CASRPQGRNSPLHF. CDR3 DNA: TGTGCCAGCAGACCACAGGGACGAAATTCACCCCTCCACTTT.

The CDR3 spells CASSPTGPGELFF. DNA of the CDR3: TGTGCCAGCAGCCCGACAGGGCCCGGGGAGCTGTTTTTT. The rearrangement links TRBV7-8 to TRBJ2-2, with 7 bases fitting TRBD1. The CDR3 consists of 13 residues. Germline V gene sequence: CDR1 SGHVS, CDR2 FQNEAQ. V gave up 5 bases and J gave up 6 bases; unmatched junction bases: 3. The full variable domain, completed using reference TRBV7-8 and TRBJ2-2, is GAGVSQSPRYKVAKRGQDVALRCDPISGHVSLFWYQQALGQGPEFLTYFQNEAQLDKSGLPSDRFFAERPEGSVSTLKIQRTQQEDSAVYLCASSPTGPGELFFGEGSRLTVL.

The CDR3 sequence is CASSVTTSGRGLGSTDTQYF. As DNA, the CDR3 is TGTGCCAGCAGCGTAACGACTAGCGGGAGGGGCTTGGGTAGCACAGATACGCAGTATTTT. This sequence joins TRBV9 and TRBJ2-3, with 14 bases matching TRBD2. J lost 0 bases, V lost 1 base, and 10 bases had no gene match. Germline V gene lookup returns CDR1 SGDLS and CDR2 YYNGEE. The CDR3 has 20 amino acids.

V gene TRBV5-7 combines with J gene TRBJ1-2; D gene ambiguous. TRBV5-7 is filed as an ORF, its function uncertain. This CDR3 has 11 residues. The ends were cut back, 4 bases at V and 7 bases at J, with 8 bases in the middle. The CDR3 loop is CASSPPVGYTF. DNA for the CDR3: TGTGCCAGCAGCCCCCCCGTTGGCTACACCTTC.

The V call is TRBV19, the J call TRBJ2-7, with 9 bases matching TRBD2. With V trimmed by 5 bases and J by 4 bases, 12 bases remained unmatched. Per germline, CDR1 LNHDA and CDR2 SQIVND (reference sequence). This CDR3 has 16 amino acids. The CDR3 sequence: CASSLRQGLAKYEQYF. As DNA, the CDR3 is TGTGCCAGTAGTCTACGACAGGGACTAGCTAAATACGAGCAGTACTTC.